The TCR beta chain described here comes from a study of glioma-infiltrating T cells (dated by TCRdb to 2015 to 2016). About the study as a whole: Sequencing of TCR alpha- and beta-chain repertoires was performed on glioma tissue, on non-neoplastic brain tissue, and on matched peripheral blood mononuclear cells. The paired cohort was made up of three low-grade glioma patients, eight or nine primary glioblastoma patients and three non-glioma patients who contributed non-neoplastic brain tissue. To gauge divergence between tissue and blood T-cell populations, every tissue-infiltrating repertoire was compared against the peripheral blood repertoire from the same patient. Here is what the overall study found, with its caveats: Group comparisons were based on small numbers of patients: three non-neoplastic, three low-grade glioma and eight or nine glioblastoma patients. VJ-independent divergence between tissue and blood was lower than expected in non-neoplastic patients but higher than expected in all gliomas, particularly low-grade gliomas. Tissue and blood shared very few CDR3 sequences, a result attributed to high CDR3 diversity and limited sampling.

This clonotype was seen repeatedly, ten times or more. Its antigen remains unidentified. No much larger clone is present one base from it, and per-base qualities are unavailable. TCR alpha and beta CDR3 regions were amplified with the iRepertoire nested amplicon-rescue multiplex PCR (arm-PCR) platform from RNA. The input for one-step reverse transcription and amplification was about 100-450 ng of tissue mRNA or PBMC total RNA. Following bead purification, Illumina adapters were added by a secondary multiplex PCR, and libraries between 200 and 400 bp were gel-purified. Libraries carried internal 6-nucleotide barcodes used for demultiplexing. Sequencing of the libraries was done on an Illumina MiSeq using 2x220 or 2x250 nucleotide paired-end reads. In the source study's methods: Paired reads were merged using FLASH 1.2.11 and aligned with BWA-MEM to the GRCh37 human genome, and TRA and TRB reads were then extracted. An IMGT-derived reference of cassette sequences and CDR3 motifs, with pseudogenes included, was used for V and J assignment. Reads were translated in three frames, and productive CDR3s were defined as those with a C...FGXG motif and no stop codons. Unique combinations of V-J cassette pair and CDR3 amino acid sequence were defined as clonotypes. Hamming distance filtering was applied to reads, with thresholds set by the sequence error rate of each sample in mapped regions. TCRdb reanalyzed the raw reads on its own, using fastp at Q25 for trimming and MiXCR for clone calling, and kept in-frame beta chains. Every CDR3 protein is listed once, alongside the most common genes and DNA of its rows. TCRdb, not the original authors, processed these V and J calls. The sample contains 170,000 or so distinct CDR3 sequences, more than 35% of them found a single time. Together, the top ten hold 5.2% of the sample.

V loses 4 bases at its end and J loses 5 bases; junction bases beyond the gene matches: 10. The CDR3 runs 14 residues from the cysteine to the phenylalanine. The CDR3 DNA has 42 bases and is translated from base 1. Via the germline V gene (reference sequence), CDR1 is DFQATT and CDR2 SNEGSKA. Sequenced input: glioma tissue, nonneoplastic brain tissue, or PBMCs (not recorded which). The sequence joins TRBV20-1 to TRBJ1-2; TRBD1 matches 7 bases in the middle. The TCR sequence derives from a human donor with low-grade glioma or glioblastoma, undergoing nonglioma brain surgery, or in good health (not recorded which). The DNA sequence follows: TGCAGTGCTATCGCGGGACAGACTTTTTATGGCTACACCTTC. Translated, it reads CSAIAGQTFYGYTF.